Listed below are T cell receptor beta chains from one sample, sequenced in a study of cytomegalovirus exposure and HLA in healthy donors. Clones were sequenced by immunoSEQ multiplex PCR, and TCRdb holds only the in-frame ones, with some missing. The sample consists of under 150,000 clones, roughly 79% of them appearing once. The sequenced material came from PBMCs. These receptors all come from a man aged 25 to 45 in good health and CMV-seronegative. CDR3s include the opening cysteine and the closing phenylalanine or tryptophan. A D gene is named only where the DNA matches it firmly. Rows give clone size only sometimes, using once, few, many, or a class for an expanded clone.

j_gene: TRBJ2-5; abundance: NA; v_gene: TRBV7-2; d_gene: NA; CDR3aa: CASSPRGYGETQYF; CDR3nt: TGTGCCAGCAGCCCGAGGGGGTATGGCGAGACCCAGTACTTC
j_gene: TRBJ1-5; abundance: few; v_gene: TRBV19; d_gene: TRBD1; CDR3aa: CASVLQGMNQPQHF; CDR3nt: TGTGCCAGTGTCCTACAGGGGATGAACCAGCCCCAGCATTTT
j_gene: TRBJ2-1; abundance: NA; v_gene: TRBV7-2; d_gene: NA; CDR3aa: CASSLGRVGVNEQFF; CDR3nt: TGTGCCAGCAGCTTAGGGAGGGTAGGGGTCAATGAGCAGTTCTTC
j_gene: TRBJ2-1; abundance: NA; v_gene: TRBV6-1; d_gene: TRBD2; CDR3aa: CASRLAGSSYNEQFF; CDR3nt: TGTGCCAGCAGACTAGCGGGATCGTCCTACAATGAGCAGTTCTTC
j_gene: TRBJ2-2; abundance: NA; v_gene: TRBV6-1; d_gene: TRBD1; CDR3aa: CAGKDRAYTGELFF; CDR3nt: TGTGCCGGAAAGGACAGGGCCTACACCGGGGAGCTGTTTTTT
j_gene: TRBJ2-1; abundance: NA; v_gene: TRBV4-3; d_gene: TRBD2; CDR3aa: CASSQVAGDEQFF; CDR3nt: TGCGCCAGCAGCCAAGTAGCGGGGGATGAGCAGTTCTTC
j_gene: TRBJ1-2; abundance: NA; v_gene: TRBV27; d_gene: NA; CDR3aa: CASNFWPPIF; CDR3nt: TGTGCCAGCAATTTTTGGCCCCCCATCTTC
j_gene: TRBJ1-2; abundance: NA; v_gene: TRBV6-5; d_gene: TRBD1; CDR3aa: CASSYHRDSPNYGYTF; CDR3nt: TGTGCCAGCAGTTACCACCGGGACAGCCCTAACTATGGCTACACCTTC
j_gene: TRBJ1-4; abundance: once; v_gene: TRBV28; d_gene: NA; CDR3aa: CASSWETVEEKLFF; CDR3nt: TGTGCCAGCAGTTGGGAGACTGTTGAGGAAAAACTGTTTTTT
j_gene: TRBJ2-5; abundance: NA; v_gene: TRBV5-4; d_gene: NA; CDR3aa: CASSQGLAGETQYF; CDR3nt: TGTGCCAGCAGCCAGGGGCTAGCAGGCGAGACCCAGTACTTC
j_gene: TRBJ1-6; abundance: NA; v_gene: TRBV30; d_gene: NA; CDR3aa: CAWSRNRAFHSPLHF; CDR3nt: TGTGCCTGGAGTAGGAACAGGGCATTTCATTCACCCCTCCACTTT
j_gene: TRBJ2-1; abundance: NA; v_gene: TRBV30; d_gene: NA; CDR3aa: CAWTGQGKGNEQFF; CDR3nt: TGTGCCTGGACTGGGCAGGGGAAAGGGAATGAGCAGTTCTTC
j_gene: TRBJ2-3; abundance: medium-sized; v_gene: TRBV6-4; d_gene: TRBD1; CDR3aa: CASSTGVENTDTQYF; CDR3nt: TGTGCCAGCAGTACAGGGGTGGAAAACACAGATACGCAGTATTTT
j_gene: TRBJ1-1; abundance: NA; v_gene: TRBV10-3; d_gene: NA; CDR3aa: CAISEGVWSEAFF; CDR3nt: TGTGCCATCAGTGAAGGGGTATGGTCTGAAGCTTTCTTT
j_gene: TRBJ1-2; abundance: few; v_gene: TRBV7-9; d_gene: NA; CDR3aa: CSSSPRGLGYTF; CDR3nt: TGTTCCAGCAGCCCCCGCGGATTAGGCTACACCTTC
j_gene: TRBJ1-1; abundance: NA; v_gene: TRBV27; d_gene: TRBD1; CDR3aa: CASSPGTGARTEAFF; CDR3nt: TGTGCCAGCAGCCCCGGGACAGGGGCGAGGACTGAAGCTTTCTTT
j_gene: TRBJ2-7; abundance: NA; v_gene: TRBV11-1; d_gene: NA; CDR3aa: CASRPHRDTAYEQYF; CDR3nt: TGTGCCAGCAGGCCCCACCGGGACACAGCCTACGAGCAGTACTTC
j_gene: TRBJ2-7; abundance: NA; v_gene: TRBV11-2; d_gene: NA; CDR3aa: CASSRTTSGEQYF; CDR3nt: TGTGCCAGCAGCAGGACTACCTCGGGCGAGCAGTACTTC
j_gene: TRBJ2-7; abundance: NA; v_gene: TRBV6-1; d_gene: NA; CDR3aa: CASTRIEQYF; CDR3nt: TGTGCCAGCACGAGGATCGAGCAGTACTTC
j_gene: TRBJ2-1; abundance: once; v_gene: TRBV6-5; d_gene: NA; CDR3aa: CASSLKLISYNEQFF; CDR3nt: TGTGCCAGCAGTTTAAAACTCATCTCCTACAATGAGCAGTTCTTC
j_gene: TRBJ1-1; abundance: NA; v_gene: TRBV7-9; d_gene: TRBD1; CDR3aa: CASSSWTGGTEAFF; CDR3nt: TGTGCCAGCAGCTCCTGGACAGGAGGGACTGAAGCTTTCTTT
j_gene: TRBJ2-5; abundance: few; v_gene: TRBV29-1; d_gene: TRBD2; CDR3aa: CSVGTSGGNQETQYF; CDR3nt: TGCAGCGTTGGGACTAGCGGGGGGAACCAAGAGACCCAGTACTTC
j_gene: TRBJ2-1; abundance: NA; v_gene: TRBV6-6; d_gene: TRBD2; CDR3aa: CASRTGAGAYNEQFF; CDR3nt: TGTGCCAGCAGAACGGGAGCGGGGGCCTACAATGAGCAGTTCTTC
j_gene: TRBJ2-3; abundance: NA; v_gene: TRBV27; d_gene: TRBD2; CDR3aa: CASTLAGVTDTQYF; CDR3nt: TGTGCCAGCACCCTAGCGGGGGTCACAGATACGCAGTATTTT
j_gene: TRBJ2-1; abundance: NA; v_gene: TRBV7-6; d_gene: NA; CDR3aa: CASSLAPGQLGNEQFF; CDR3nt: TGTGCCAGCAGCTTAGCACCGGGACAATTGGGCAATGAGCAGTTCTTC
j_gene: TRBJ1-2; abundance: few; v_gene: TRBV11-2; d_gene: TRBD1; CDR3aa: CASITQTKTGDGYTF; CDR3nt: TGTGCCAGCATCACACAAACGAAAACAGGGGATGGCTACACCTTC
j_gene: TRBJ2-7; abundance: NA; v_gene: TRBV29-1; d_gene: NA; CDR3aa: CSASPGHSYEQYF; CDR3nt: TGCAGCGCCAGCCCGGGACATTCCTACGAGCAGTACTTC
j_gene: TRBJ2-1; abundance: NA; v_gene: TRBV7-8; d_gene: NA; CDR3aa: CASSLGYDGAPTKYNEQFF; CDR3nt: TGTGCCAGCAGCTTAGGGTACGACGGAGCCCCAACGAAATACAATGAGCAGTTCTTC
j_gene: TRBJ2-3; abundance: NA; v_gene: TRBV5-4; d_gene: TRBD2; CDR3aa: CASSLYTSGVVDTQYF; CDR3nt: TGTGCCAGCAGCTTATATACTAGCGGGGTTGTGGATACGCAGTATTTT
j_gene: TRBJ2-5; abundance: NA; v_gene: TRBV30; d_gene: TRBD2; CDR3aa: CAYSGGATETQYF; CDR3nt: TGTGCCTATAGCGGGGGGGCCACGGAGACCCAGTACTTC
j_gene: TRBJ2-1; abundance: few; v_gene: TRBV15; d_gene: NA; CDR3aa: CATRSYNEQFF; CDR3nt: TGTGCCACCAGGTCATACAATGAGCAGTTCTTC
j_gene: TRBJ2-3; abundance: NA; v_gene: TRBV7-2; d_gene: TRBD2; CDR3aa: CASSSLWTSRSTDTQYF; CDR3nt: TGTGCCAGCAGCTCCCTTTGGACTAGCCGAAGCACAGATACGCAGTATTTT
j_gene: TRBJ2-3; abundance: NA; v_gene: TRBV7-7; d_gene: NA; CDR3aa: CASSLDPADTQYF; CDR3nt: TGTGCTAGCAGCTTAGATCCAGCAGATACGCAGTATTTT
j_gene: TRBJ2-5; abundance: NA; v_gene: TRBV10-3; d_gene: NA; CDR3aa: CAIGGSEETQYF; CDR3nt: TGTGCCATCGGCGGATCGGAGGAGACCCAGTACTTC
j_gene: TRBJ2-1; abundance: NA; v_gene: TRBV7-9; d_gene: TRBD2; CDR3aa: CASSPGTSGSGSYNEQFF; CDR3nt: TGTGCCAGCAGCCCCGGGACTAGCGGGAGTGGGTCCTACAATGAGCAGTTCTTC
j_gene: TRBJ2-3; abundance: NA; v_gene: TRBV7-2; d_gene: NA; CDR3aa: CASSLTRGGGKITDTQYF; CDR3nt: TGTGCCAGCAGTCTAACGCGGGGCGGAGGGAAGATCACAGATACGCAGTATTTT
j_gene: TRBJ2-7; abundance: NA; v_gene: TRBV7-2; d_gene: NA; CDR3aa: CASSFLAAYEQYF; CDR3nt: TGTGCCAGCAGCTTTTTGGCCGCCTACGAGCAGTACTTC